This T cell receptor beta chain was retrieved from a study of T cells in Graves' hyperthyroidism and ophthalmopathy. Researchers amplified the TCR beta CDR3 regions from RNA transcripts. During a first-round RT-PCR of the TCR CDR3, the HTBI primer set was used. Using its own MiXCR run on the multiplex PCR reads, TCRdb lists one record per CDR3 protein. The sample has about 460,000 distinct CDR3 sequences, 20% to 25% seen once; the top ten hold under 55%. Concerning this clonotype: Given a much more abundant clone one base away, this may be a read error.

This CDR3 has 16 residues. Ophthalmopathy cases met thresholds of Clinical Activity Score at least 3, NOSPECS grade at least 4 and duration under 3 months. Uncontrolled infection, other autoimmune disease, pregnancy or lactation disqualified patients from enrolment. Clinical symptoms, serum thyroxine, TRAb, thyroid ultrasound and orbital computed tomography established diagnosis. The source of the PBMCs was around 10 ml of fresh peripheral blood. Source material: blood. The sequence derives from a woman aged 70-85 years with Graves' ophthalmopathy. The rearrangement uses TRBV12-3 or TRBV12-4 and TRBJ2-5; D is possibly TRBD1 (6 bases). The CDR3 DNA sequence: TGTGCCAGCAGTTTCAGGGGAGTCGACATCCAAGAGACCCAGTGCTTC. It translates to CASSFRGVDIQETQCF.